This TCR beta chain was identified in a study of cytomegalovirus exposure and HLA in healthy donors. Clones were read by immunoSEQ multiplex PCR, and TCRdb kept only the in-frame ones, dropping some. Of 200,000 to 250,000 clones in the sample, about 90% were seen once. The donors were members of the validation cohort comprising some 130 subjects, separate from the roughly 700-subject first cohort. Note on this clone: Its cognate antigen is unknown.

V was pared by 6 bases and J by 2 bases, with 7 bases of the junction left unmatched. The CDR3 spans 15 residues. From germline, CDR1 is MDHEN and CDR2 SYDVKM. Findings and limits, study-wide: Through in vitro validation, three CMV-associated chains were shown to be specific for CMV antigens. Cytomegalovirus-associated status was assigned to fewer than 200 TCR beta chains.

V and J are TRBV28 and TRBJ1-2; 9 positions match TRBD1. The sequence derives from a young man in good health and CMV-seropositive. Sequenced input: PBMCs. In DNA, the CDR3 is TGTGCCAGCAGCGGTACCGGGACAGGGAACTATGGCTACACCTTC. Translated, it gives CASSGTGTGNYGYTF.